This T cell receptor (beta chain) was captured by sequencing in a study of T cell responses to AZD1222 COVID-19 vaccine. Germline V CDR1 and CDR2: SGHAT, FQNNGV. This CDR3 region has 16 residues. The trim removed 6 bases at V and 1 base at J, leaving 7 bases unmatched. General observations from the study: Only 5 or 6 AZD1222 recipients were seropositive at baseline.

TCRdb's table, derived via immunoSEQ multiplex PCR, lists solely in-frame clones and lacks some. This sample has tens of thousands of clones, with 78% found just once. This clone was seen a few times. As yet, its antigen is unknown. The sequenced sample was peripheral blood, obtained on day 0 of AZD1222 vaccination. This sequence was found in an adult in good health. The chain recombines TRBV11-2 with TRBJ2-1, with 9 bases that match TRBD1. CDR3 DNA sequence: TGTGCCAGCAGATCAACAGGGGGCAAGTCCTACAATGAGCAGTTCTTC. Its translation is CASRSTGGKSYNEQFF.